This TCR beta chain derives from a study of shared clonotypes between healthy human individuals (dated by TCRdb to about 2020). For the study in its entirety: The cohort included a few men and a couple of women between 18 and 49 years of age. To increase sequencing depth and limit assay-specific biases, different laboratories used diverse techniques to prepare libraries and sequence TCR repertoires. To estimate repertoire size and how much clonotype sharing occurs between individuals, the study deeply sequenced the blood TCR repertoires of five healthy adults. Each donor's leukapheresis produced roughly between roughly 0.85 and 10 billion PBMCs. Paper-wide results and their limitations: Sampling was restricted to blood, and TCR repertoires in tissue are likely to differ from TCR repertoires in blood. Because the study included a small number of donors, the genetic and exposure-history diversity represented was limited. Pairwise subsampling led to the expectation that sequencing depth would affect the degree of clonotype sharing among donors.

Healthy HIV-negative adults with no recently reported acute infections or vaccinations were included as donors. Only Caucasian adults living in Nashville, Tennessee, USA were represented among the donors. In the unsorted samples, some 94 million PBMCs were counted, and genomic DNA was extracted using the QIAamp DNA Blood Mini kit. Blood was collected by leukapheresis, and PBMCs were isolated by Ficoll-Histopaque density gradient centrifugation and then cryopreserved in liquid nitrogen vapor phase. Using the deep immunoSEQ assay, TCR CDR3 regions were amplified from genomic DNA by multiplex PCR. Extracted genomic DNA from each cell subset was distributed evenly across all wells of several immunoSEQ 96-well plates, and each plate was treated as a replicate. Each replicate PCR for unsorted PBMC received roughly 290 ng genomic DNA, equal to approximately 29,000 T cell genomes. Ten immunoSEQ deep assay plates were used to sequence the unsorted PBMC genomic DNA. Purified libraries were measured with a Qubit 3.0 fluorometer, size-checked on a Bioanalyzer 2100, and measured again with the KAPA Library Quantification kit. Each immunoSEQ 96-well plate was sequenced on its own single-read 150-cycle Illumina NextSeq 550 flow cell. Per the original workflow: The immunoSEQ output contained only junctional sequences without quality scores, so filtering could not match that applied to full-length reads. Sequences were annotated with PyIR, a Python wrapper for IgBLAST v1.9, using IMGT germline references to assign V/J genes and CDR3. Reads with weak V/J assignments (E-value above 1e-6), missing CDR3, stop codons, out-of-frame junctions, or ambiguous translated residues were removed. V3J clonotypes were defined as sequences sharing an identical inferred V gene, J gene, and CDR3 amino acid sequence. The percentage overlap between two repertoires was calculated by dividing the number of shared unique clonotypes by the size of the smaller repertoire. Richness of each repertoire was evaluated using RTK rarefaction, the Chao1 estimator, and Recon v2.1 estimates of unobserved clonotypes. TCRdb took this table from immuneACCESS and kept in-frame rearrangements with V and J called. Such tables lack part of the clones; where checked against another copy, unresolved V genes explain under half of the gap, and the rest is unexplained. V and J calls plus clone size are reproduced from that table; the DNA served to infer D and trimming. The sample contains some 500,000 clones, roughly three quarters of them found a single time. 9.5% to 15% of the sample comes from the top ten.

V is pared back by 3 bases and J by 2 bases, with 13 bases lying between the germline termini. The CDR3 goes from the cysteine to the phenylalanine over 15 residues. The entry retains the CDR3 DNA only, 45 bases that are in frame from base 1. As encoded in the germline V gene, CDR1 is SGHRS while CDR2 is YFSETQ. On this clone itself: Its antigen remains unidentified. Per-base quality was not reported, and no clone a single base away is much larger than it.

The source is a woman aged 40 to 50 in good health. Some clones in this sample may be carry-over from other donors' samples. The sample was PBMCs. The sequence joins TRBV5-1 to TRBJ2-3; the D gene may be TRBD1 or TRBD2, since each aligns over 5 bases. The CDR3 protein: CASSSDGGTTDTQYF. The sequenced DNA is TGCGCCAGCAGCTCTGATGGGGGAACCACAGATACGCAGTATTTT.